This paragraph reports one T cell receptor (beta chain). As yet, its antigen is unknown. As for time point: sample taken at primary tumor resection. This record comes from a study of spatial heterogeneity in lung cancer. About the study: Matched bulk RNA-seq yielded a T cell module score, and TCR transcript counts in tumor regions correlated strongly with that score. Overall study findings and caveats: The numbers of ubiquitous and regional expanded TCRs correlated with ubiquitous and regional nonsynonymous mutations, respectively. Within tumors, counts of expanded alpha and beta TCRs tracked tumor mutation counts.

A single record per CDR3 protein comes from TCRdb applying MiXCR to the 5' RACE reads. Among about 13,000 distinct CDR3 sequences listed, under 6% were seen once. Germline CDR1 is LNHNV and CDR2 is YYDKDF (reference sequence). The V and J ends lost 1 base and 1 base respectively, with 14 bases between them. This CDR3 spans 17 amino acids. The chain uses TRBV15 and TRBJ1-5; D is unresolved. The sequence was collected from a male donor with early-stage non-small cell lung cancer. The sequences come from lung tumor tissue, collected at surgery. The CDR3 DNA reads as TGTGCCACCAGCAGAGTCCGGCTGGCACCCAGCAATCAGCCCCAGCATTTT. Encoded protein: CATSRVRLAPSNQPQHF.